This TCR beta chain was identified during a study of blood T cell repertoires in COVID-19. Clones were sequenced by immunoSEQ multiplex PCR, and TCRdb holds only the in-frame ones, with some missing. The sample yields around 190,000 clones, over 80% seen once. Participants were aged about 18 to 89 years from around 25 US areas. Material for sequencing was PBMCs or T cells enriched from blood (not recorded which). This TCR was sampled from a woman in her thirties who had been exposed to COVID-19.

CDR3 residues: CSVWTGVNTGELFF. Here the CDR3 DNA reads TGCAGCGTGTGGACAGGGGTGAACACCGGGGAGCTGTTTTTT. This chain joins TRBV29-1 and TRBJ2-2; 9 bases map to TRBD1. V shed 6 bases, J shed 1 base, and the junction held 3 bases outside the gene matches. The CDR3 is 14 residues long. Per germline, CDR1 SQVTM and CDR2 ANQGSEA.